These 13 T cell receptor beta chains share one sample of origin, sequenced in a study of blood T cell repertoires in COVID-19. Generated by immunoSEQ multiplex PCR, the TCRdb table keeps only in-frame clones and is missing some. Of around 200,000 clones in the sample, about 89% were seen once. Sequenced sample: peripheral blood. The receptors were gathered from a man aged 35-49 years with acute or convalescent COVID-19.

This sequence joins TRBV30 and TRBJ1-3, with 9 bases identical to TRBD1. CDR3 length: 17 residues. Germline trimming cut 0 bases from V and 4 bases from J; bases unmatched to any gene: 10. Looked up from germline, CDR1 is GTSNPN and CDR2 is SVGIG (reference sequence). This chain's CDR3 is CAWSVRDRGLAGNTIYF. CDR3 DNA sequence: TGTGCCTGGAGTGTACGAGACAGGGGGTTAGCGGGAAACACCATATATTTT.

The chain links TRBV27 to TRBJ2-1, with D possibly TRBD1 on 5 matching bases. The germline V gene encodes CDR1 MNHEY and CDR2 SMNVEV (reference sequence). The CDR3 is 13 amino acids. Between the trimmed V and J ends, which lost 8 bases and 7 bases, there was a span of 15 bases. The DNA of the CDR3 is TGTGCCAGCCACGGACAAGTAAGGAATGAGCAGTTCTTC. Its translation: CASHGQVRNEQFF.

The table lists this clone with a count of one. The V and J genes are TRBV3-1 (or the pseudogene TRBV3-2) and TRBJ2-2; 7 bases line up with TRBD1. The CDR3 runs 16 residues. Germline V gene lookup returns CDR1 LGHDT and CDR2 YNNKEL (reference sequence). V trimming: 6 bases; J trimming: 0 bases; junction bases outside the gene matches: 7. The DNA of the CDR3 is TGTGCCAGCAGAGACCGGGACAGATCGAACACCGGGGAGCTGTTTTTT. Translating it yields CASRDRDRSNTGELFF.

This clone was seen a few times. V gene TRBV12-1 combines with J gene TRBJ1-5. TRBV12-1 is a recognized pseudogene. This CDR3 is built from 16 residues. The CDR3 DNA is TGTGCCAGCAGCAGCGTCCGCCCAAGTTACAATCAGCCCCAGCATTTT. This encodes CASSSVRPSYNQPQHF.

Only a few counts were recorded for this clone. The rearrangement links TRBV7-9 to TRBJ1-2; 10 nucleotides match TRBD1. The CDR3 contains 14 residues. Germline CDR1 and CDR2: SEHNR and FQNEAQ (reference sequence). V was clipped by 4 bases and J by 6 bases; unmatched bases: 5. Here the CDR3 DNA reads TGTGCCAGCAGCTCGACCGGGACAGGGGATGGCTACACCTTC. It codes for CASSSTGTGDGYTF.

J is TRBJ2-2 and V is TRBV5-6; perhaps TRBD1 as D (5 bases). Deletions cut 1 base from V and 6 bases from J, with 7 bases between. Looked up from germline, CDR1 is SGHDT and CDR2 is YYEEEE. The CDR3 has 13 residues. The CDR3 DNA is TGTGCCAGCAGCTTGCCAGGGTCCGGGGAGCTGTTTTTT. Translating it yields CASSLPGSGELFF.

The gene calls are TRBV29-1 and TRBJ2-5; possibly TRBD1 for D (6 bases). The CDR3 totals 14 residues. The V and J ends lost 4 bases and 3 bases respectively, with 15 bases between them. Germline loops: CDR1 SQVTM, CDR2 ANQGSEA. The CDR3 here is CSVGLGAWEETQYF. The CDR3 region has the DNA TGCAGCGTTGGCCTGGGGGCGTGGGAAGAGACCCAGTACTTC.

DNA for the CDR3: TGCAGCGTCGCCGAAGCGGGAAGTTACGGATCTGAAGCTTTCTTT. This codes for CSVAEAGSYGSEAFF. The chain combines TRBV29-1 with TRBJ1-1; no clear D. Trimming left V 6 bases short and J 6 bases short, with 23 bases between. Germline CDR1 is SQVTM and CDR2 is ANQGSEA. The CDR3 has 15 residues.

This chain joins TRBV6-6 and TRBJ1-2; TRBD1 agrees at 9 bases. J was trimmed by 6 bases and V by 2 bases; bases with no gene match: 10. This CDR3 is built from 16 residues. The germline gives CDR1 MNHNY, CDR2 SVGAGI (reference sequence). CDR3 amino acids: CASSYTAGTGSDGYTF. For the CDR3, the DNA is TGTGCCAGCAGTTACACCGCCGGGACAGGGTCTGATGGCTACACCTTC.

The DNA for the CDR3 is TGTGCCAGCAGCTTAATCGGGGGGAGAGGCACCCTCTCCTACGAGCAGTACTTC. Translating it yields CASSLIGGRGTLSYEQYF. This chain connects TRBV7-9 to TRBJ2-7; 7 nucleotides align to TRBD2. This CDR3 comprises 18 residues. J lost 0 bases, V lost 2 bases, and 13 bases had no gene match. From germline, CDR1 is SEHNR and CDR2 FQNEAQ (reference sequence).

This chain connects TRBV2 to TRBJ2-1; 8 positions agree with TRBD2. Germline V gene lookup returns CDR1 SNHLY and CDR2 FYNNEI. Trimming cost V 10 bases and J 7 bases; bases outside gene matches: 3. The CDR3 contains 11 residues. In nucleotides, the CDR3 is TGTGCCACCAGACTAGCGAATGAGCAGTTCTTC. Protein sequence: CATRLANEQFF.

The J gene is TRBJ2-1, the V gene TRBV19; tentatively, D is TRBD2 (7 bases). The germline V gene has CDR1 LNHDA and CDR2 SQIVND (reference sequence). The CDR3 spans 14 residues. Between the trimmed V and J ends, which lost 11 bases and 3 bases, there was a span of 17 bases. CDR3 in amino acids: CASLGGPVYNEQFF. The CDR3 DNA reads TGTGCCTCCCTCGGGGGGCCTGTCTACAATGAGCAGTTCTTC.

V and J are TRBV11-2 and TRBJ1-2, with 7 nucleotides matching TRBD1. Germline values: CDR1 SGHAT, CDR2 FQNNGV. The CDR3 runs to 17 residues. The V segment lost 0 bases and the J segment 0 bases; nucleotides outside the gene matches: 7. The CDR3 spells CASSLDLYRGANYGYTF. CDR3 sequence (DNA): TGTGCCAGCAGCTTAGACCTCTACAGGGGAGCTAACTATGGCTACACCTTC. The entire variable domain, with the rest obtained from reference TRBV11-2 and TRBJ1-2, is as follows: EAGVAQSPRYKIIEKRQSVAFWCNPISGHATLYWYQQILGQGPKLLIQFQNNGVVDDSQLPKDRFSAERLKGVDSTLKIQPAKLEDSAVYLCASSLDLYRGANYGYTFGSGTRLTVV.